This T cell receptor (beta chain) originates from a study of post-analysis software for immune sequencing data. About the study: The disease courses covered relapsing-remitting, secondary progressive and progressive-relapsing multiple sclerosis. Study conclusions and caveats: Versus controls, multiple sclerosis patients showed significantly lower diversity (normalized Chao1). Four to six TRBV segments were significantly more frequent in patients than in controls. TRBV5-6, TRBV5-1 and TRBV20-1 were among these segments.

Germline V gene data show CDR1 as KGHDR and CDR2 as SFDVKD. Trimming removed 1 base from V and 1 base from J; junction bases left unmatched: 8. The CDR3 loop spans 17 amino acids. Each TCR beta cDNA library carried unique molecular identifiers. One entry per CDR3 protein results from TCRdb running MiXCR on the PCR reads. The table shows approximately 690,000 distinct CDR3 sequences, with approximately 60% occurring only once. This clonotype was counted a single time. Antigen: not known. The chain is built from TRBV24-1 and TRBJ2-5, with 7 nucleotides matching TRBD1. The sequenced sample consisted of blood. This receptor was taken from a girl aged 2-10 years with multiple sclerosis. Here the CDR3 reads CATSDFFYGDSQETQYF. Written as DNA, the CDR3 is TGTGCCACCAGTGATTTCTTTTACGGGGACAGCCAAGAGACCCAGTACTTC.